This TCR beta chain was obtained from a study of cytomegalovirus exposure and HLA in healthy donors (dated by TCRdb to 2016 to 2017). Background for the entire study: An earlier analysis of roughly 500 of the donors reported 250 to 300 Gb of sequence data and 117 million unique TCR beta sequences from some 180 million T cells. An earlier analysis of several hundred of the donors applied high-throughput TCR beta sequencing to assess whether each TCR beta V gene segment acted as functional or pseudogenic. Every repertoire in the discovery cohort had been generated on one and the same sequencing platform. An early release covering approximately 600 HLA-typed donors comprised 250 to 350 gigabases of sequencing data and tens of millions of unique TCR sequences. High-throughput TCR immunosequencing, statistical association of individual TCRs with disease status, and machine learning were combined to predict cytomegalovirus infection status. In a later analysis, previously published TCR beta repertoires from 666 donors were re-analyzed and high-resolution HLA genotyping was added so that TCR occurrence patterns could be studied. HLA typing included class I and class II loci at four-digit resolution. Among roughly 400 genotyped donors of the cohort, an average of around 250,000 unique TCR beta nucleotide sequences was sequenced per donor, of which about 19% were non-productive. Donor age, sex, ethnicity and CMV serostatus were compiled together with the repertoire data. Typing coverage differed by locus: A, B, C, DRB1 and DQB1 were typed in about 620-630 donors, DQA1 in 500 to 550, DPA1 in 606, and DPB1 in just under 490. Several DR-DQ haplotypes were treated as single units for association and clustering because of strong linkage in the cohort. The T cell repertoires of several hundred subjects were profiled by immunosequencing and related to cytomegalovirus serostatus. Along with the roughly 670-subject first cohort, a separate validation cohort of 120 different subjects was used. The study was designed to test whether signatures of past pathogen exposure could be identified by cataloging public T cell receptors. In a later genetic analysis, genome-wide SNP genotypes for about three fifths of the roughly 670 donors were used, and that subset was treated as a discovery cohort. Rather than using new phenotypic data, the later analysis identified candidate immune exposures from TCR beta sequences and from how often those sequences occurred across donors. The genetic ancestry cluster associated with self-reported Caucasian donors included roughly four fifths of the approximately 400 genotyped donors. General study outcomes and caveats: Broadly in line with IMGT annotations, most TCR beta V segments showed up in productive rearrangements about 90% or about 30% of the time in an earlier analysis of several hundred of the donors. Immune exposure information for the cohort was limited to CMV serostatus. Compared with the roughly 670-donor mean, donors in an Asian-associated ancestry cluster had fewer N-insertions in productive TCRs, according to a later genetic analysis. A later analysis found that HLA-associated TCR beta chains were more clonally expanded and had lower generation probabilities than equally common non-associated chains. Roughly uniform sequencing depth across donors was assumed in presence/absence analyses, although this assumption may not hold. Some IMGT-functional V segments, including TRBV6-2 and TRBV6-3, could not be told apart with the 87-base-pair reads, so those segments were excluded. Most TCR sequences were observed very rarely across donors, whereas some public TCRs were present in many individuals. A group of highly shared sequence variants was considered likely to be a technical artifact of the sequencing pipeline. A later analysis found that TCR association rates varied across HLA loci, with DRB1 alleles showing the most associated TCRs and HLA-C alleles the fewest. A few of the identified cytomegalovirus-associated TCR beta chains were confirmed in vitro to be specific for cytomegalovirus antigens. When HLA alleles, especially DR and DQ, strongly co-occurred, TCR associations were difficult to assign to individual alleles. The study listed approximately 150 TCR beta chains as associated with cytomegalovirus. Some 15 rarely observed V segments, including chromosome 9 orphons, were excluded from the earlier analysis of about 610 of the donors because counts were too low. The authors suggested that the approach could potentially be generalized to other disease states and immunological phenotypes. V-gene and J-gene trimming of TCR beta chains was associated with a missense DCLRE1C variant in a later genetic analysis, and the association was replicated in an independent cohort. A further reported finding was that TCR beta sequences accurately predicted the HLA-A and HLA-B alleles for most subjects in the first cohort. In a later analysis, most CMV-associated TCR beta chains were found to appear HLA-restricted, with HLA associations seemingly driven largely by CMV exposure. Only TCR beta chains were sequenced in this cohort, and the absence of alpha or paired-chain data limited detectable features. Correlated functional status among segregating V segments might be attributable to linkage disequilibrium, but an unknown experimental factor could not be ruled out. At a false discovery rate of 0.05, a later analysis linked approximately 18,000 TCR beta sequences to specific HLA alleles. Because HLA typing was missing for some donors at each locus, association tests included only the typed subset. The classifier was reported to diagnose cytomegalovirus status with high specificity and sensitivity in both the original cohort and the validation cohort. In a later analysis, several top co-occurrence clusters were reported to appear linked to parvovirus B19, influenza, CMV and Epstein-Barr virus.

The library was built by means of the immunoSEQ multiplex PCR assay. A mixture of 60 forward primers for TCR Vbeta segments and 13 reverse primers for TCR Jbeta segments was used in the multiplex PCR. Amplification of the CDR3 region of rearranged TCR beta genes was performed with a multiplex PCR assay on genomic DNA. The Illumina HiSeq System was used to sequence the amplified TCR beta libraries as 87-base-pair reads. In the source study's methods: A later analysis tallied 70 million to 100 million unique TCR beta chains across the 660 or so repertoires, and around 9.9 million of those chains were shared by two or more donors. To remove PCR and sequencing errors, raw reads were error-corrected and collapsed into unique sequences using a nearest-neighbor algorithm that merged closely related sequences. To assign V, D and J gene segments, CDR3 sequences were aligned to IMGT reference sequences. For a sequence to be retained, a match of at least six nucleotides was required to both a V gene segment and a J gene segment. A rearrangement counted as productive if the CDR3 had no stop codons and remained in frame with V and J, and every other rearrangement counted as non-productive. Following IMGT convention, CDR3 was defined as the stretch from the second conserved V-encoded cysteine to the conserved J-encoded phenylalanine. The earlier analysis of about 640 of the donors excluded any sequence lacking an unambiguous match to a single V gene segment. An earlier analysis of several hundred of the donors called V segments functional above 56.7% productive rearrangements and segregating when the between-donor standard deviation exceeded 5%. A statistical classification framework was developed to diagnose cytomegalovirus status using the catalog of TCR beta chain sequences. In a later analysis, TCR nucleotide sequences were compared against IMGT/GENE-DB human TR gene sequences so that V and J genes could be assigned. The TCRdist pipeline was used in a later analysis to assign CDR3 sequences and most-parsimonious VDJ recombination scenarios. A later analysis defined each TCR beta chain by its CDR3 amino acid sequence plus V-gene family, and excluded reads lacking a unique V-gene family. To address suspected cross-contamination and a sequencing artifact, a later analysis removed 450 to 700 highly shared, low-generation-probability nucleotide sequences. In a later analysis, a clonal expansion index for each public chain was calculated from normalized within-repertoire ranks of inferred template counts. In a later analysis, generation probabilities were computed using a VDJ recombination model fitted to out-of-frame rearrangements, and the results were checked against IGoR. In a later analysis, TCR-TCR, TCR-HLA and TCR-CMV co-occurrence was scored with hypergeometric tests, and a repertoire-size bias correction was applied to TCR pairs. To estimate false discovery rates, a later analysis permuted the HLA or CMV assignments 20 times. A later analysis grouped co-occurring TCRs with DBSCAN, adding TCRdist sequence similarity when clustering within HLA-allele-positive subsets. Repertoires with fewer than 30,000 or more than 120,000 public chains, plus five repertoires with anomalous nucleotide sharing, were excluded from co-occurrence clustering. As stored in TCRdb, this immuneACCESS dataset retains in-frame rearrangements with V and J assigned. A fraction of the clones does not appear; measured against another copy, unresolved V genes explain less than half of the discrepancy, and the remainder lacks a known reason. V, J and clone size are those of that table, while D and trimming were read from the DNA. Counted in this sample were 110,000 to 150,000 clones; over 70% of them appeared once. The ten largest clones represent roughly 0.87% of the sample.

In this sample, this clone turned up a few times. What antigen it recognizes has not been identified. No base quality information exists; no much larger clone differs at one position. V is pared back by 2 bases and J by 3 bases, with 10 bases lying between the germline termini. The CDR3 goes from the cysteine to the phenylalanine over 14 residues. Here the CDR3 DNA is all that survives: 42 bases in frame from base 1. CDR1 and CDR2 are read off the germline V gene (reference sequence) as SEHNR and FQNEAQ. The cohort comprised several hundred healthy bone marrow donors. At the time of sampling, all cohort members were nominally healthy, though unrecorded immune exposures were likely present. The donor tested CMV seronegative, placing the donor among the approximately 400 seronegative members of the cohort. Every donor gave a peripheral blood sample, and the peripheral blood mononuclear cells from that sample were used for TCR beta sequencing. The Qiagen DNeasy Blood Extraction Kit was used to extract genomic DNA from the blood cell samples.

This sequence was found in a man in his late teens or twenties in good health and CMV-seronegative. Recombination connected TRBV7-9 to TRBJ1-2; the D gene is perhaps TRBD1, on 5 matching bases. Specimen: PBMCs. The sequence in DNA is TGTGCCAGCAGCTTATCTGGGGCAGACTATGGCTACACCTTC. This is translated as CASSLSGADYGYTF.